This T cell receptor (beta chain) emerged from a study of T cell repertoires in cytomegalovirus infection. Germline CDR1 is MGHRA and CDR2 is YSYEKL. The CDR3 runs 13 residues. V lost 2 bases and J lost 16, with 15 bases in between. A remark on this clonotype: Antigen: not known.

TCRdb reprocessed the reads via MiXCR and lists one record per CDR3 protein. This sample yields hundreds of thousands of distinct CDR3 sequences, of which under 55% are seen a single time; about 45% belongs to the top ten. The sample consisted of cultured PBMCs, taken from culture after CMV antigen stimulation. The chain has TRBV4-1 and TRBJ1-6; tentative D call: TRBD1 (5 bases). This receptor was identified in a human donor in good health (CMV status not recorded). Some clones in this sample may be carry-over from other donors' samples. Here the CDR3 reads CASSQFSRDRLHF. The CDR3 bases are TGCGCCAGCAGCCAATTTTCCCGCGACAGACTCCACTTT.